These T cell receptor beta chains were read from a single sample in a study of beta chain features in type 1 diabetes. The repertoire was sequenced with immunoSEQ multiplex PCR; TCRdb's copy has only in-frame clones and lacks some. The data hold about 42,000 clones, with about half observed a single time. The sequencing sample was made of stem cell memory CD4+ T cells from blood. The receptors stem from a woman aged 25 to 39 in good health. Each CDR3 is given with its conserved first and last residue. The order of the fields is V gene, J gene, CDR3 protein.

TRBV28	TRBJ1-1	CASIRGGGGVTEAFF
TRBV19	TRBJ1-5	CASSTGTGLNQPQHF
TRBV2	TRBJ2-7	CASSTGTTYEQYF
TRBV15	TRBJ2-1	CATSSRTGRTEQFF
TRBV28	TRBJ2-7	CASSPHSGKDEQYF
TRBV10-3	TRBJ2-1	CAITDGLAANEQFF
TRBV28	TRBJ2-7	CASSLGSDSSYEQYF
TRBV27	TRBJ2-3	CASSFGREGPQYF
TRBV7-2	TRBJ1-3	CASSLTGLGNTIYF
TRBV28	TRBJ1-5	CASSHGTGGWSNQPQHF
TRBV7-2	TRBJ2-6	CASSRRAVSGANVLTF
TRBV19	TRBJ2-1	CASSIQLVPYNEQFF
TRBV7-9	TRBJ1-1	CASSLSLNTEAFF
TRBV15	TRBJ1-5	CATSRDIAGGGQPQHF
TRBV29-1	.	CSVETGTYEQYF
TRBV10-3	TRBJ2-5	CAISVGQGGQETQYF
TRBV7-9	TRBJ2-2	CASSLVTTHLGELFF
TRBV6-5	TRBJ2-1	CASSYDSTSGSRQFF
TRBV6-5	TRBJ2-1	CASSIQGTSYNEQFF
TRBV11-2	TRBJ2-7	CASSWSPSGSYEQYF
TRBV28	TRBJ2-3	CASSSTAGVKSTDTQYF
TRBV10-3	TRBJ2-7	CAIRETGGLSEQYF
TRBV29-1	TRBJ1-1	CSVVGQQGSPEAFF
TRBV11-1	TRBJ2-5	CASSAWGGVWGETQYF
TRBV7-2	TRBJ1-2	CASSLAPDRDWGYTF
TRBV15	.	CATSREMGRNGYEQYF
TRBV28	TRBJ2-4	CASRDAGQGKGNIQYF
TRBV4-3	TRBJ2-3	CASSQDRGISTDTQYF
TRBV19	TRBJ2-7	CASSRGQALGDEQYF
TRBV7-2	TRBJ2-1	CASSYAGLSYNEQFF
TRBV11-2	TRBJ2-3	CASSLTLAGGADTQYF
TRBV28	TRBJ2-7	CASSSPGTSGRAWEQYF
TRBV4-2	TRBJ2-7	CASSQARDRNYEQYF
TRBV28	TRBJ2-7	CASSLQGLHYEQYF
TRBV6-5	TRBJ2-4	CASRPGGSKNIQYF
TRBV6-4	TRBJ1-3	CASSDSGQGALYF
TRBV2	TRBJ1-1	CACRGQGKGNTEAFF
TRBV2	TRBJ2-2	CASDKRLDTGELFF
TRBV10-3	TRBJ2-6	CAIMAPSGANVLTF
TRBV27	TRBJ2-1	CASSLRGRSSYNEQFF
TRBV5-1	TRBJ2-7	CASTRLAGGPGEQYF
TRBV10-3	TRBJ2-1	CAISLTGQGQFF
TRBV19	TRBJ2-1	CASSMTSSYNEQFF
TRBV27	TRBJ1-2	CASSYGRGDGYTF
TRBV28	TRBJ2-1	CAHVALGRTEQFF
TRBV4-3	TRBJ2-5	CASSLADQETQYF
TRBV6-5	TRBJ2-3	CASSYRGTPGDTQYF
TRBV4-1	TRBJ2-4	CASSQATSGRAKTKNIQYF
TRBV2	TRBJ2-1	CASKQAPGLAGLGEQFF
TRBV18	TRBJ1-1	CASSHGQLNTEAFF
TRBV6-5	TRBJ2-7	CASSYSGQGSHEQYF
TRBV7-3	TRBJ2-2	CASVRSRVTGELFF
TRBV2	TRBJ2-5	CASRRDSQETQYF
TRBV19	TRBJ2-4	CASSIDDRAKNIQYF
TRBV2	TRBJ2-7	CASSEDRAYEQYF
TRBV10-3	TRBJ1-5	CAISGGTGDSQPQHF
TRBV11-1	TRBJ2-7	CASSPRGRRYEQYF